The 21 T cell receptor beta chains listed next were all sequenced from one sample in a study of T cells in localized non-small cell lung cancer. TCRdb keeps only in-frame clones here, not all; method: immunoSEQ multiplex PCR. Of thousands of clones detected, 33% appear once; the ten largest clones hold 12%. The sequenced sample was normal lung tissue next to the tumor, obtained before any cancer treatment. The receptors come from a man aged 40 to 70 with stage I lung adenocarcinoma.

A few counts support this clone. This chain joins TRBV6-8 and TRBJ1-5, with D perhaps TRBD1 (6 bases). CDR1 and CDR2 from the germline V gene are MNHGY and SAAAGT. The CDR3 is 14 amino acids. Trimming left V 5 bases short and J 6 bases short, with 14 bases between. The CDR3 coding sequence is TGTGCCAGCAGTACCTACAGGGAAACTCAGCCCCAGCATTTT. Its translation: CASSTYRETQPQHF.

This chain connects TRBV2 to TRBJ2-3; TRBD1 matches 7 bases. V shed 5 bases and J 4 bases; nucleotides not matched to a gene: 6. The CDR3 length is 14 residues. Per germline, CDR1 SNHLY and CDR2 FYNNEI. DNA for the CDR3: TGTGCCAGCAGTAGGCAGGGGGACCCAGATACGCAGTATTTT. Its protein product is CASSRQGDPDTQYF.

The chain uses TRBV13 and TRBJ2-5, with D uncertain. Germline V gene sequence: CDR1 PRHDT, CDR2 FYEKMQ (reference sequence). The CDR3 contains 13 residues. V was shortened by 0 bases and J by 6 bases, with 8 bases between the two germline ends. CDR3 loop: CASSLGVAQTQYF. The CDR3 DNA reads TGTGCCAGCAGCTTAGGAGTAGCACAGACCCAGTACTTC.

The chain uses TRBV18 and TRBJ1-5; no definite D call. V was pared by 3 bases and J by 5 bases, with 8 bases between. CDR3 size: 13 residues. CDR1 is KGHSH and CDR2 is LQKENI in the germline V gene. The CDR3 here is CASSPRKDQPQHF. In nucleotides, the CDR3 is TGTGCCAGCTCACCTCGCAAGGATCAGCCCCAGCATTTT.

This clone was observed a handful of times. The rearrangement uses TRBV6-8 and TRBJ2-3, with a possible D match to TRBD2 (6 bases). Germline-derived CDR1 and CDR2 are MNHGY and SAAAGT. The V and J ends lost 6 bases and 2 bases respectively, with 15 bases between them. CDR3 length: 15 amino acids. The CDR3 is CASRFSGQVTDTQYF. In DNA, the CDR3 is TGTGCCAGCAGATTTAGCGGACAAGTCACAGATACGCAGTATTTT.

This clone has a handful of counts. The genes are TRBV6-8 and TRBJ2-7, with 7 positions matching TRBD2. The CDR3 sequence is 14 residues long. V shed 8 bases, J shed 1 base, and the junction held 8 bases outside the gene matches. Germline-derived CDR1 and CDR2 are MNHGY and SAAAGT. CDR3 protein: CASVPSLASYEQYF. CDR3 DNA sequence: TGTGCCAGCGTACCGTCACTAGCGTCCTACGAGCAGTACTTC.

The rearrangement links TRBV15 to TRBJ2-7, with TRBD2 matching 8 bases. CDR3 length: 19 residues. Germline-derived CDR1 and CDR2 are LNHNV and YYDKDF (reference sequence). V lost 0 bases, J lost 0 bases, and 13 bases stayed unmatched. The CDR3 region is CATSRDLVQREYFSYEQYF. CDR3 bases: TGTGCCACCAGCAGAGATCTAGTTCAGCGGGAGTATTTCTCCTACGAGCAGTACTTC.

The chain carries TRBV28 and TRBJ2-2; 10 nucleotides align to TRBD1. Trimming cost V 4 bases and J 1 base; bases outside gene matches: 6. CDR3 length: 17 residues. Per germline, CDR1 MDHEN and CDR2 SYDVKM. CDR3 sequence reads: CASSWDRGFGNTGELFF. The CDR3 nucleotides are TGTGCCAGCAGTTGGGACAGGGGTTTTGGGAACACCGGGGAGCTGTTTTTT. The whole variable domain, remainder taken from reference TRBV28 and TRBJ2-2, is DVKVTQSSRYLVKRTGEKVFLECVQDMDHENMFWYRQDPGLGLRLIYFSYDVKMKEKGDIPEGYSVSREKKERFSLILESASTNQTSMYLCASSWDRGFGNTGELFFGEGSRLTVL.

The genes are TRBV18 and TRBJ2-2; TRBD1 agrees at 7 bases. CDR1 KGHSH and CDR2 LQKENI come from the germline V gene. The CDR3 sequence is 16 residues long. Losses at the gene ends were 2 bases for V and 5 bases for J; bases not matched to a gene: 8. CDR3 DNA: TGTGCCAGCTCACCAGAGACAGGGTTGGTTACCGGGGAGCTGTTTTTT. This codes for CASSPETGLVTGELFF.

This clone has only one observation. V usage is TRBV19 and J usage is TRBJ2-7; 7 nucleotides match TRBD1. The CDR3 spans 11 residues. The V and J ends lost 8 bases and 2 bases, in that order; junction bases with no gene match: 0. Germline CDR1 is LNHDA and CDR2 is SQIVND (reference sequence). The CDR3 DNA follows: TGTGCCAGTCAGGGGGCCTACGAGCAGTACTTC. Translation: CASQGAYEQYF.

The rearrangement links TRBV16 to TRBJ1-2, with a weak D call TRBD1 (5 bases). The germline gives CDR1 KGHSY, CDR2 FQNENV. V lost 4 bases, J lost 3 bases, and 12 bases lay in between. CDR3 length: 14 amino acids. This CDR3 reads CASSPSGFDYGYTF. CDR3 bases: TGTGCCAGCAGCCCCTCAGGGTTCGACTATGGCTACACCTTC.

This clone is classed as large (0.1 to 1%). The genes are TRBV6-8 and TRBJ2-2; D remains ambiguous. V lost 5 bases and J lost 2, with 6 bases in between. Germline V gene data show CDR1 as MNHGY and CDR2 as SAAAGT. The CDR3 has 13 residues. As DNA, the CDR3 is TGTGCCAGCAGTGAGGACAACACCGGGGAGCTGTTTTTT. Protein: CASSEDNTGELFF.

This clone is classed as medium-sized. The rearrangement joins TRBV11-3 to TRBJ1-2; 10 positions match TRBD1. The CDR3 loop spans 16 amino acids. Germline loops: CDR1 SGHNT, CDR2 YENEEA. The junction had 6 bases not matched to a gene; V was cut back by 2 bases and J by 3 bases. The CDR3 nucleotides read TGTGCCAGCAGCTTACTGACAGGGGGCGTTGACTATGGCTACACCTTC. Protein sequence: CASSLLTGGVDYGYTF.

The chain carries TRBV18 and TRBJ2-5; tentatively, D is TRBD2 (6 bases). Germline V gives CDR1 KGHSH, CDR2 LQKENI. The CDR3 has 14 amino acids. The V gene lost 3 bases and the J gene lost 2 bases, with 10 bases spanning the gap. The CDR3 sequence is CASSPRELQETQYF. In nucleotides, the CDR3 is TGTGCCAGCTCACCCCGGGAGCTACAAGAGACCCAGTACTTC.

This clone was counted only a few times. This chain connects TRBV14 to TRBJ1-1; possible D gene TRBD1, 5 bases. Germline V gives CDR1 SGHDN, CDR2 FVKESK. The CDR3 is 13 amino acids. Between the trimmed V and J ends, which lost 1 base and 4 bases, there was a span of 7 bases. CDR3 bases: TGTGCCAGCAGCCAAGGGGGGATCACTGAAGCTTTCTTT. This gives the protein CASSQGGITEAFF.

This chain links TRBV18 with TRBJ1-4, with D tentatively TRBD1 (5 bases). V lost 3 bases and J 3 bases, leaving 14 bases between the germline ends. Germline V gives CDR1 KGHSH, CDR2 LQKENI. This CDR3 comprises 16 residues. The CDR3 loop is CASSPNKRGPNEKLFF. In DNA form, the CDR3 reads TGTGCCAGCTCACCTAACAAGCGGGGACCTAATGAAAAACTGTTTTTT.

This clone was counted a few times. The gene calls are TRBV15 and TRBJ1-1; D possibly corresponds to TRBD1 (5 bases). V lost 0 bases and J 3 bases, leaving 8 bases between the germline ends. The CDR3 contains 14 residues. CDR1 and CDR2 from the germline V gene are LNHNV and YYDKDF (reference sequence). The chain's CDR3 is CATSRDREDTEAFF. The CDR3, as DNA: TGTGCCACCAGCAGAGACAGGGAGGACACTGAAGCTTTCTTT. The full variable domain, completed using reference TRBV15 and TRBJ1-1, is DAMVIQNPRYQVTQFGKPVTLSCSQTLNHNVMYWYQQKSSQAPKLLFHYYDKDFNNEADTPDNFQSRRPNTSFCFLDIRSPGLGDTAMYLCATSRDREDTEAFFGQGTRLTVV.

CDR3 protein: CASSPKSSTDTQYF. The CDR3 DNA is TGTGCCAGTAGCCCAAAGAGTAGCACAGATACGCAGTATTTT. V and J are TRBV19 and TRBJ2-3; D not certain. With 6 bases removed from V and 0 bases from J, the gap between germline ends came to 10 bases. Germline CDR1 is LNHDA and CDR2 is SQIVND (reference sequence). This CDR3 has 14 residues.

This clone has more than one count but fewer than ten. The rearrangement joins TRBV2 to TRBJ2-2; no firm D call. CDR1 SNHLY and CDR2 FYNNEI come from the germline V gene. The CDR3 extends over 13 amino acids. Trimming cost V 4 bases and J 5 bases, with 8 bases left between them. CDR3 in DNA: TGTGCCAGCAGTGCTAGGATTACCGGGGAGCTGTTTTTT. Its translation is CASSARITGELFF.

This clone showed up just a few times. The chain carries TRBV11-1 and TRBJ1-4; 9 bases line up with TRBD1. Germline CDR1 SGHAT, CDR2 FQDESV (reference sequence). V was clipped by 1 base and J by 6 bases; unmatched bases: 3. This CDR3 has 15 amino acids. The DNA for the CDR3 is TGTGCCAGCAGCTTAGGGGACAGGGATCATGAAAAACTGTTTTTT. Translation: CASSLGDRDHEKLFF. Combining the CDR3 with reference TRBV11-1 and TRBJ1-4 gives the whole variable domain EAEVAQSPRYKITEKSQAVAFWCDPISGHATLYWYRQILGQGPELLVQFQDESVVDDSQLPKDRFSAERLKGVDSTLKIQPAELGDSAMYLCASSLGDRDHEKLFFGSGTQLSVL.

The CDR3 loop reads CASSGLTSGGSSYNEQFF. In nucleotides, the CDR3 is TGTGCCAGCAGCGGCCTAACTAGCGGGGGAAGCTCCTACAATGAGCAGTTCTTC. This chain links TRBV9 with TRBJ2-1; 11 nucleotides agree with TRBD2. There are 18 residues in the CDR3. V shed 3 bases, J shed 0 bases, and the junction held 8 bases outside the gene matches. The V gene's germline CDR1 is SGDLS and CDR2 YYNGEE.